The 4 T cell receptor beta chains given below trace back to one sample, sequenced in a study of blood T cells in healthy people across ages. A second PCR, run for roughly 7 to 11 cycles, used a sample-barcoded 5' primer plus a J-beta primer mix. MiXCR was run by TCRdb on the 5' RACE reads, yielding one entry per CDR3 protein. The repertoire holds around 1,700,000 distinct CDR3 sequences, with roughly 30% as singletons. The sequencing input was blood. The receptors were sampled from a woman aged 25 to 39 in good health.

This clonotype was seen ten or more times. The chain joins TRBV7-2 to TRBJ2-1; D is unresolved. From germline, CDR1 is SGHTA and CDR2 FQGNSA. Between the trimmed V and J ends, which lost 6 bases and 0 bases, there was a span of 12 bases. This CDR3 has 15 amino acids. The CDR3 nucleotides are TGTGCCAGCAGTGCGACTGGTAGCTCCTACAATGAGCAGTTCTTC. Translation gives CASSATGSSYNEQFF.

Many counts were recorded for this clonotype. The V call is TRBV20-1, the J call TRBJ2-5; tentative D call: TRBD2 (6 bases). Germline V gene sequence: CDR1 DFQATT, CDR2 SNEGSKA (reference sequence). The V and J ends lost 8 bases and 2 bases respectively, with 12 bases between them. The CDR3 runs 12 residues. The CDR3 bases are TGCAGTCCGTTGGGGGGTCAAGAGACCCAGTACTTC. It yields the protein CSPLGGQETQYF.

This clonotype turned up a few times. J is TRBJ2-1 and V is TRBV13; TRBD2 matches 8 bases. V lost 7 bases to trimming and J lost 5 bases; unmatched junction nucleotides: 7. Looked up from germline, CDR1 is PRHDT and CDR2 is FYEKMQ (reference sequence). The CDR3 consists of 14 residues. The CDR3 sequence is CASTPGGVDNEQFF. CDR3 bases: TGTGCCAGCACCCCGGGGGGGGTAGACAATGAGCAGTTCTTC. The variable domain in full, completed from reference TRBV13 and TRBJ2-1, reads AAGVIQSPRHLIKEKRETATLKCYPIPRHDTVYWYQQGPGQDPQFLISFYEKMQSDKGSIPDRFSAQQFSDYHSELNMSSLELGDSALYFCASTPGGVDNEQFFGPGTRLTVL.

A few counts support this clonotype. CDR3 in amino acids: CASSSQRTSGSTDTQYF. The DNA for the CDR3 is TGTGCCAGCAGCTCCCAGCGGACTAGCGGGAGCACAGATACGCAGTATTTT. The V and J genes are TRBV7-9 and TRBJ2-3, with TRBD2 identical over 11 bases. This CDR3 comprises 17 residues. V shed 4 bases and J 0 bases; nucleotides not matched to a gene: 6. CDR1 is SEHNR and CDR2 is FQNEAQ in the germline V gene (reference sequence).